This T cell receptor beta chain was observed in a study of T cell repertoires in cytomegalovirus infection. Turning to the study itself: In public TCR beta signatures, there were indications of both CMV infection and matching HLA type.

Overall study results and limits: Frequencies of public TCR beta families were cumulated, and this identified carriers of CMV plus the relevant HLA. The ex vivo response was dominated by HLA-C-restricted CMV-specific TCR beta clonotypes.

Germline V gives CDR1 SGHVS, CDR2 FNYEAQ. The CDR3 sequence is 15 residues long. With V trimmed by 6 bases and J by 8 bases, 7 bases remained unmatched. There are a few counts of this clonotype. Its target is unknown. TCRdb called the reads again in MiXCR, with one record for every CDR3 protein. In the table there are about 530,000 distinct CDR3 sequences, 26% of which are singletons. This chain joins TRBV7-6 and TRBJ2-1; 13 bases fit TRBD2. This clonotype was sampled from a human donor in good health (CMV status not recorded). Some clones in this sample may be carry-over from other donors' samples. What was sequenced was PBMCs. CDR3 sequence reads: CASRERTSGRDEQFF. CDR3 nucleotide sequence: TGTGCCAGCAGGGAGCGGACTAGCGGGAGAGATGAGCAGTTCTTC.